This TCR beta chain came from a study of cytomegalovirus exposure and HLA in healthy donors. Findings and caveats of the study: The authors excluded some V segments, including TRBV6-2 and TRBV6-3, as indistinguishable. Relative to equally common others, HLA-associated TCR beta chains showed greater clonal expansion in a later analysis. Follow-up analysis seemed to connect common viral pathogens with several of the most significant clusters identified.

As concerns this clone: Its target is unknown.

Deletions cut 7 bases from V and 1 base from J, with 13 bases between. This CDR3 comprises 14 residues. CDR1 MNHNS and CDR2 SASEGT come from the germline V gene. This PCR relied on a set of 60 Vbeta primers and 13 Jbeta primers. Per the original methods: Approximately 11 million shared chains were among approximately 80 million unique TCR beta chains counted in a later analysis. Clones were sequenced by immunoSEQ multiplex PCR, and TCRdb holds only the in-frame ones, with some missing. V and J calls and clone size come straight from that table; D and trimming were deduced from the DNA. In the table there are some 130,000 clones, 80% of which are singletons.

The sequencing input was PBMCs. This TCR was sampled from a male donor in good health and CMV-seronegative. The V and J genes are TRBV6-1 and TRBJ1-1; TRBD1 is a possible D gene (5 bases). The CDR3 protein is CASMVGHSNTEAFF. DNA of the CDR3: TGTGCCAGCATGGTCGGACATTCGAACACTGAAGCTTTCTTT.